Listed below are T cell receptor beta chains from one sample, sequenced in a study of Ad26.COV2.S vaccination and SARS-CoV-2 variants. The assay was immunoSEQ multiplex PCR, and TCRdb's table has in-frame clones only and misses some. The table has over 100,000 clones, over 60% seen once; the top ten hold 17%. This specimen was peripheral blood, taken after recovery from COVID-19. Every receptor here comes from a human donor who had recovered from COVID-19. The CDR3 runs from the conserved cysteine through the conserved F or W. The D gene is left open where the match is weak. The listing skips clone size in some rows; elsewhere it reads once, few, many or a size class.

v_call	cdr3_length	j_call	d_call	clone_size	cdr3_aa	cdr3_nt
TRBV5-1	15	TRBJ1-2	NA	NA	CASSLLGIPNYGYTF	TGCGCCAGCAGCTTGCTAGGTATCCCTAACTATGGCTACACCTTC
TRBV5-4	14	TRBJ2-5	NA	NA	CASSPARGRETQYF	TGTGCCAGCAGCCCTGCCAGGGGTCGAGAGACCCAGTACTTC
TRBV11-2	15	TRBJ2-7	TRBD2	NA	CASSVTSGGSYEQYF	TGTGCCAGCAGCGTGACTAGCGGGGGCTCCTACGAGCAGTACTTC
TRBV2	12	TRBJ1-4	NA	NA	CASSGPAERLFF	TGTGCCAGCAGTGGTCCGGCTGAACGACTGTTTTTT
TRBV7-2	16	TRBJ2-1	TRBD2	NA	CASRSRLAGGRGEQFF	TGTGCCAGCAGATCTAGACTAGCGGGGGGGCGTGGTGAGCAGTTCTTC
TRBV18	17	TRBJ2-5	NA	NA	CASSPSLTFGQQETQYF	TGTGCCAGCTCACCCAGCCTGACATTCGGACAGCAAGAGACCCAGTACTTC
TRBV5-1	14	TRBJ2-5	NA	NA	CASSSLSARETQYF	TGCGCCAGCAGCTCTCTATCTGCCAGGGAGACCCAGTACTTC
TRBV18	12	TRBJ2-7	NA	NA	CASSGEGYEQYF	TGTGCCAGCTCAGGCGAAGGCTACGAGCAGTACTTC
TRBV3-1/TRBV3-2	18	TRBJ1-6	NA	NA	CASSQDSTDRSYNSPLHF	TGTGCCAGCAGCCAAGATTCAACAGACCGCTCCTATAATTCACCCCTCCACTTT
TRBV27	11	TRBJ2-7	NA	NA	CASSSPYEQYF	TGTGCCAGCAGTTCTCCCTACGAGCAGTACTTC
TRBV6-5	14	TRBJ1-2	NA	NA	CAGGRTGTNYGYTF	TGTGCCGGGGGAAGAACAGGGACTAACTATGGCTACACCTTC
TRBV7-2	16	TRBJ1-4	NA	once	CASSPTSGGGSEKLFF	TGTGCCAGCAGCCCGACGTCTGGAGGGGGGAGTGAAAAACTGTTTTTT
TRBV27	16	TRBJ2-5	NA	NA	CASSFSGVYSGETQYF	TGTGCCAGCAGTTTTTCAGGGGTGTATTCTGGAGAGACCCAGTACTTC
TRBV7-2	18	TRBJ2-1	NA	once	CASSLEGGAGQAYNEQFF	TGTGCCAGCAGCTTAGAGGGGGGGGCGGGACAAGCCTACAATGAGCAGTTCTTC
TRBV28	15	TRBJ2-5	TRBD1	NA	CASRTGGAGQETQYF	TGTGCCAGCAGGACAGGGGGCGCTGGACAAGAGACCCAGTACTTC
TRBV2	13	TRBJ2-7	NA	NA	CASSDRVVYEQYF	TGTGCCAGCAGTGACAGGGTAGTCTACGAGCAGTACTTC
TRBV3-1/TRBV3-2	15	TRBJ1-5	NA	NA	CASSPTGLGNQPQHF	TGTGCCAGCAGCCCAACAGGGCTGGGCAATCAGCCCCAGCATTTT
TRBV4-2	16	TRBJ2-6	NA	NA	CASSQARVSGANVLTF	TGTGCCAGCAGCCAAGCCCGCGTCTCTGGGGCCAACGTCCTGACTTTC
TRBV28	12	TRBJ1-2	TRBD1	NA	CAGQGGSGGYTF	TGTGCCGGACAGGGGGGGTCGGGTGGCTACACCTTC
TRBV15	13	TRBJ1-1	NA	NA	CATSRDVDSEAFF	TGTGCCACCAGCAGAGATGTCGACAGTGAAGCTTTCTTT
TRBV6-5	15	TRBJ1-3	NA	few	CASRPLSGSGNTIYF	TGTGCCAGCAGGCCCCTGAGCGGTTCTGGAAACACCATATATTTT
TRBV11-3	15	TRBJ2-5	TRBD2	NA	CASSPRGSGGETQYF	TGTGCCAGCAGCCCCCGGGGTAGCGGGGGTGAGACCCAGTACTTC
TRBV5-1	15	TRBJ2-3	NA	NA	CASSLPEGITDTQYF	TGCGCCAGCAGCTTGCCGGAGGGTATCACAGATACGCAGTATTTT
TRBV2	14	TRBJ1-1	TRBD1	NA	CASSVQGGNTEAFF	TGTGCCAGCAGTGTTCAGGGGGGGAACACTGAAGCTTTCTTT
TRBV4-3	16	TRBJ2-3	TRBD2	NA	CASSQDYGGVTDTQYF	TGCGCCAGCAGCCAAGATTACGGGGGGGTAACAGATACGCAGTATTTT
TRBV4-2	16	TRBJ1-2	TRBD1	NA	CASSPGQGETLNGYTF	TGTGCCAGCAGCCCGGGACAGGGGGAAACATTGAATGGCTACACCTTC
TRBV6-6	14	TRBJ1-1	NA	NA	CASSSPGGNTEAFF	TGTGCCAGCAGTTCACCGGGAGGGAACACTGAAGCTTTCTTT
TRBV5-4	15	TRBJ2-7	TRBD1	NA	CADKTTGDITYEQYF	TGTGCCGACAAAACTACAGGGGACATTACCTACGAGCAGTACTTC
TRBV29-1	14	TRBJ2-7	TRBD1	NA	CSVHLQTGTYEQYF	TGCAGCGTCCACCTCCAGACAGGGACCTACGAGCAGTACTTC
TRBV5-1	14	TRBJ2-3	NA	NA	CASSLDSSTDTQYF	TGCGCCAGCAGCTTGGACAGTAGCACAGATACGCAGTATTTT
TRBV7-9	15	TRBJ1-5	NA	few	CASSKGTTGDQPQHF	TGTGCCAGTTCGAAAGGGACCACGGGGGATCAGCCCCAGCATTTT
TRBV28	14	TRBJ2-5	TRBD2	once	CASRPAGFQETQYF	TGTGCCAGTCGTCCAGCGGGGTTCCAAGAGACCCAGTACTTC
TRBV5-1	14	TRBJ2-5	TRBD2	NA	CASSSRGGDETQYF	TGCGCCAGCAGCTCCCGCGGGGGGGACGAGACCCAGTACTTC
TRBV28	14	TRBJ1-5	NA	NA	CASSLVSGNQPQHF	TGTGCCAGCAGTTTAGTTTCGGGTAATCAGCCCCAGCATTTT
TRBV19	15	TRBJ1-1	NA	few	CASSIHRDFNTEAFF	TGTGCCAGTAGTATACACAGGGACTTTAACACTGAAGCTTTCTTT